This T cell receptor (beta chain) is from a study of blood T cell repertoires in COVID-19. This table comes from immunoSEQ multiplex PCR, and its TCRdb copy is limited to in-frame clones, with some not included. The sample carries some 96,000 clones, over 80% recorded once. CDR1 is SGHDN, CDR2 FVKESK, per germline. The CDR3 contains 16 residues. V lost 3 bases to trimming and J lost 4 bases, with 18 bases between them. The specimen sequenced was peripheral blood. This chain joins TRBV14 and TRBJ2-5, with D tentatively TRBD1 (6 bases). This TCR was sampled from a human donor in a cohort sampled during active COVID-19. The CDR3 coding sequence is TGTGCCAGCAGCCAGTGGGGCGACAGGAGATTAGAGACCCAGTACTTC. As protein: CASSQWGDRRLETQYF.